This entry lists 19 T cell receptor beta chains sequenced from one sample in a study of beta chain features in type 1 diabetes. Expressed TCRB transcripts were sequenced, since all the RNA that had been isolated was reverse transcribed. Using immunoSEQ multiplex PCR, the repertoire was profiled, and TCRdb retains in-frame clones only, with some absent. Of about 59,000 clones detected, approximately 62% appear once; the ten largest clones hold 2.2%. The sequenced sample consisted of Tregs from blood. These TCRs come from a woman between 18 and 29 years old in good health.

This clone was seen more than once but under ten times. This rearrangement joins TRBV5-1 to TRBJ2-1; a weak D match, TRBD2 (6 bases). Germline CDR1 and CDR2: SGHRS and YFSETQ. This CDR3 has 14 amino acids. V was clipped by 2 bases and J by 6 bases, with 12 bases between them. This CDR3 reads CASSLIGSGNEQFF. As DNA, the CDR3 is TGCGCCAGCAGCTTAATCGGGAGTGGCAATGAGCAGTTCTTC.

The rearrangement uses TRBV6-5 and TRBJ1-2, with 7 bases matching TRBD1. Germline loops: CDR1 MNHEY, CDR2 SVGAGI. J was trimmed by 5 bases and V by 6 bases; bases with no gene match: 6. The CDR3 loop spans 13 amino acids. The CDR3 loop reads CASSLQGTYGYTF. DNA of the CDR3: TGTGCCAGCAGCCTACAGGGGACGTATGGCTACACCTTC.

Only a few counts were recorded for this clone. The chain combines TRBV6-5 with TRBJ2-3; TRBD1 aligns across 8 bases. This CDR3 has 15 residues. Germline CDR1 reads MNHEY; CDR2 reads SVGAGI. With 5 bases clipped from V and 3 bases from J, the junction kept 7 bases outside the gene matches. The CDR3 DNA reads as TGTGCCAGCAGTCGACAGGGGCATGTTACAGATACGCAGTATTTT. This codes for CASSRQGHVTDTQYF.

The V and J genes are TRBV6-6 and TRBJ2-3; 8 nucleotides align to TRBD2. Germline CDR1 and CDR2: MNHNY and SVGAGI (reference sequence). The V segment lost 11 bases and the J segment 1 base; nucleotides outside the gene matches: 8. This CDR3 spans 14 amino acids. CDR3 loop: CAVRTSPGTDTQYF. DNA of the CDR3: TGTGCCGTAAGGACTAGCCCCGGCACAGATACGCAGTATTTT.

In this sample, this clone turned up a few times. V gene TRBV20-1 combines with J gene TRBJ2-7; D gene ambiguous. Germline CDR1 and CDR2: DFQATT and SNEGSKA (reference sequence). CDR3 length: 11 residues. The germline V and J ends were trimmed by 3 bases and 3 bases, with 6 bases remaining between them. The CDR3 DNA is TGCAGTGCTAGCGACATCTACGAGCAGTACTTC. It yields the protein CSASDIYEQYF.

This clone is medium-sized (0.01 to 0.1%) in the sample. The chain joins TRBV7-3 to TRBJ1-5; D remains ambiguous. Trimming cost V 1 base and J 3 bases, with 4 bases left between them. CDR1 SGHTA and CDR2 FQGTGA come from the germline V gene. The CDR3 loop spans 13 amino acids. The CDR3 region is CASSLSDNQPQHF. The CDR3 DNA is TGTGCCAGCAGCTTAAGCGACAATCAGCCCCAGCATTTT.

This chain's CDR3 is CASSAQAHTTTEAFF. Here the CDR3 DNA reads TGTGCCAGCAGCGCCCAGGCCCATACCACCACTGAAGCTTTCTTT. The V call is TRBV9, the J call TRBJ1-1; no definite D call. Between the trimmed V and J ends, which lost 3 bases and 4 bases, there was a span of 16 bases. Germline values: CDR1 SGDLS, CDR2 YYNGEE. The CDR3 is made up of 15 amino acids.

The gene calls are TRBV5-1 and TRBJ1-1; D is ambiguous. This CDR3 spans 15 amino acids. Germline values: CDR1 SGHRS, CDR2 YFSETQ. Trimming shortened V by 2 bases and J by 1 base, and 12 bases separated the two germline ends. The CDR3 is CASSFEGFGNTEAFF. In nucleotides, the CDR3 is TGCGCCAGCAGCTTTGAGGGATTCGGGAACACTGAAGCTTTCTTT.

The chain couples TRBV7-3 to TRBJ1-5; D gene unclear. This CDR3 has 14 residues. Trimming left V 6 bases short and J 6 bases short, with 15 bases between. Germline values: CDR1 SGHTA, CDR2 FQGTGA. The CDR3 bases are TGTGCCAGCAGTTTCCCGGGTTCCAGTCAGCCCCAGCATTTT. This sequence encodes CASSFPGSSQPQHF.

The chain joins TRBV7-9 to TRBJ1-2; a possible D gene is TRBD1 (6 bases). The CDR3 totals 14 residues. V dropped 1 base and J dropped 4 bases, with 10 bases sitting between them. Germline values: CDR1 SEHNR, CDR2 FQNEAQ (reference sequence). The CDR3 here is CASSLDSTGYGYTF. The CDR3 DNA reads TGTGCCAGCAGCTTAGACTCGACAGGCTATGGCTACACCTTC.

This clone was detected only a few times. The CDR3 spells CASNSGGQPQHF. CDR3 DNA: TGTGCCAGTAATTCCGGTGGTCAGCCCCAGCATTTT. The chain has TRBV19 and TRBJ1-5, with D unresolved. Germline assignment: CDR1 LNHDA and CDR2 SQIVND (reference sequence). The CDR3 is 12 residues long. The V and J ends lost 7 bases and 6 bases respectively, with 10 bases between them.

The chain carries TRBV6-5 and TRBJ2-7; 7 bases line up with TRBD1. This CDR3 is built from 15 residues. Looked up from germline, CDR1 is MNHEY and CDR2 is SVGAGI. J was trimmed by 3 bases and V by 4 bases; bases with no gene match: 9. The CDR3 region is CASSLQGPGGYEQYF. For the CDR3, the DNA is TGTGCCAGCAGTTTACAGGGTCCAGGGGGCTACGAGCAGTACTTC.

This clone was detected a few times. This chain connects TRBV6-1 to TRBJ1-1; weak D call: TRBD1 (5 bases). Deletions cut 9 bases from V and 8 bases from J, with 13 bases between. The CDR3 has 11 residues. Germline values: CDR1 MNHNS, CDR2 SASEGT. The CDR3 region is CASAGTAEAFF. CDR3 sequence (DNA): TGTGCCAGTGCGGGGACGGCCGAAGCTTTCTTT.

V and J are TRBV30 and TRBJ2-4; tentative D call: TRBD2 (5 bases). Germline CDR1 GTSNPN, CDR2 SVGIG (reference sequence). The ends were cut back, 0 bases at V and 4 bases at J, with 10 bases in the middle. The CDR3 has 14 amino acids. The CDR3 loop reads CAWSVPGSKNIQYF. The CDR3 nucleotides are TGTGCCTGGAGTGTCCCGGGATCTAAAAACATTCAGTACTTC.

This chain uses TRBV18 with TRBJ2-7; 9 positions match TRBD1. The CDR3 is 14 amino acids. V lost 2 bases and J lost 5; bases outside the gene matches: 4. Per the germline V gene, CDR1 is KGHSH and CDR2 is LQKENI. CDR3 nucleotides: TGTGCCAGCTCACCAGGGACAGGGTGGGACGAGCAGTACTTC. It codes for CASSPGTGWDEQYF. The full variable domain, completed using reference TRBV18 and TRBJ2-7, is NAGVMQNPRHLVRRRGQEARLRCSPMKGHSHVYWYRQLPEEGLKFMVYLQKENIIDESGMPKERFSAEFPKEGPSILRIQQVVRGDSAAYFCASSPGTGWDEQYFGPGTRLTVT.

V usage is TRBV9 and J usage is TRBJ1-1; no definite D call. The V end was cut by 4 bases, the J end by 10 bases, with 14 bases between. The CDR3 is made up of 12 amino acids. Germline assignment: CDR1 SGDLS and CDR2 YYNGEE. CDR3 DNA: TGTGCCAGCAGCTTAGGGAGTGGAAGAGCTTTCTTT. Amino acids: CASSLGSGRAFF.

For the CDR3, the DNA is TGTGCCAGCAGCTTAGAGGAGGGAGGCTACACCTTC. Encoded protein: CASSLEEGGYTF. The J gene is TRBJ1-2, the V gene TRBV7-9; D call uncertain. Germline CDR1 reads SEHNR; CDR2 reads FQNEAQ (reference sequence). The ends were cut back, 1 base at V and 8 bases at J, with 8 bases in the middle. The CDR3 has 12 amino acids.

The rearrangement links TRBV5-1 to TRBJ2-7, with TRBD1 matching over 9 bases. Germline CDR1 is SGHRS and CDR2 is YFSETQ. The junction had 4 bases not matched to a gene; V was cut back by 1 base and J by 5 bases. The CDR3 length is 14 residues. CDR3 amino acids: CASSLNRGLDEQYF. DNA of the CDR3: TGCGCCAGCAGCTTGAACAGGGGGCTCGACGAGCAGTACTTC.

The J gene is TRBJ1-1, the V gene TRBV18; unclear D gene. The CDR3 runs to 15 residues. Germline V gene sequence: CDR1 KGHSH, CDR2 LQKENI. Trimming shortened V by 6 bases and J by 5 bases, and 19 bases separated the two germline ends. CDR3 sequence reads: CASSEGRKRLTEAFF. The CDR3 DNA is TGTGCCAGCTCCGAGGGCAGGAAGAGGTTGACTGAAGCTTTCTTT.